These T cell receptor beta chains were read from a single sample in a study of blood T cell repertoires in COVID-19. TCRdb keeps only in-frame clones here, not all; method: immunoSEQ multiplex PCR. Of some 180,000 clones in the sample, 70% to 80% were seen once. The sequencing input was peripheral blood. The receptors stem from a man in his fifties or sixties who had recovered from COVID-19. Each CDR3 is given with its conserved first and last residue. A D gene is named only where the DNA matches it firmly. The listing skips clone size in some rows; elsewhere it reads once, few, many or a size class.

D: .; V: TRBV6-6; J: TRBJ1-1; size: .; DNA: TGTGCCAGCAGAGAGAGCCCGGCGGAAACTGAAGCTTTCTTT; CDR3: CASRESPAETEAFF
D: .; V: TRBV2; J: TRBJ2-1; size: .; DNA: TGTGCCAACTCTAGAGGGCCTAACAATGAGCAGTTCTTC; CDR3: CANSRGPNNEQFF
D: TRBD1; V: TRBV28; J: TRBJ1-4; size: .; DNA: TGTGCCAGCAATGAACAGGGGGCTACTCGTGAAAAACTGTTTTTT; CDR3: CASNEQGATREKLFF
D: .; V: TRBV9; J: TRBJ2-1; size: once; DNA: TGTGCCAGCAGCGTAGCCGGGACAAAGGAGAATGAGCAGTTCTTC; CDR3: CASSVAGTKENEQFF
D: TRBD2; V: TRBV5-1; J: TRBJ2-5; size: .; DNA: TGCGCCACCCGTCCCGGGACTAGCTCTCAAGAGACCCAGTACTTC; CDR3: CATRPGTSSQETQYF
D: TRBD2; V: TRBV6-1; J: TRBJ2-1; size: .; DNA: TGTGCCAGCAGTGAAGACCCAGCGGGAGCACAAGATGAGCAGTTCTTC; CDR3: CASSEDPAGAQDEQFF
D: .; V: TRBV7-9; J: TRBJ2-7; size: .; DNA: TGTGCCAGCAGCTTAACCGCCGTCGCGGGTGGCGAGCAGTACTTC; CDR3: CASSLTAVAGGEQYF
D: .; V: TRBV9; J: TRBJ2-1; size: few; DNA: TGTGCCAGCAGCGTAGGCGACTACAATGAGCAGTTCTTC; CDR3: CASSVGDYNEQFF
D: TRBD2; V: TRBV29-1; J: TRBJ2-3; size: once; DNA: TGCAGCGTTCCGGGACTAGCGGGACGTAGCACAGATACGCAGTATTTT; CDR3: CSVPGLAGRSTDTQYF
D: .; V: TRBV4-2; J: TRBJ2-7; size: few; DNA: TGTGCCAGCAGCCAAGATTCTCCAGGCCTCTACGAGCAGTACTTC; CDR3: CASSQDSPGLYEQYF